What follows are 23 T cell receptor beta chains derived from one specimen sequenced in a study of blood T cells in healthy people across ages. Through a sample-barcoded 5' primer and a J-beta primer mix, a second PCR was run for roughly 6 to 11 cycles. TCRdb used MiXCR to reprocess the 5' RACE reads, holding one entry per CDR3 protein. Of some 880,000 distinct CDR3 sequences detected, 30% to 45% appear once; the ten largest clones hold roughly 13%. The sample was blood. These receptors all stem from a man between 18 and 29 years old in good health.

Ten or more counts support this clonotype. V is TRBV20-1 and J is TRBJ2-7, with 12 nucleotides matching TRBD1. The DNA matches TRBJ2-5 better at its end, which makes the J call doubtful. The CDR3 is made up of 15 amino acids. The germline gives CDR1 DFQATT, CDR2 SNEGSKA (reference sequence). The CDR3 DNA reads TGCAGTGCTAGAGATGGGGGACAGGGGGCTGTGACCCAGTACTTC. Its translation: CSARDGGQGAVTQYF.

This chain uses TRBV29-1 with TRBJ1-1, with a possible D match to TRBD1 (5 bases). The CDR3 consists of 11 residues. From germline, CDR1 is SQVTM and CDR2 ANQGSEA. Trimming removed 8 bases at V and 11 bases at J, with 18 bases between. Here the CDR3 DNA reads TGCAGCTCTTCCCTCCAAGGGGTGGCTTTCTTT. This sequence encodes CSSSLQGVAFF.

This chain uses TRBV29-1 with TRBJ1-2, with D perhaps matching TRBD1 (6 bases). The V end lost 6 bases, the J end lost 3 bases, and 20 bases lay between the germline ends. This CDR3 has 15 amino acids. Germline lookup yields CDR1 SQVTM and CDR2 ANQGSEA. The CDR3 loop is CSVDVHRDTDYGYTF. The CDR3 DNA follows: TGCAGCGTCGACGTTCACAGGGATACGGACTATGGCTACACCTTC.

This clonotype was detected a few times. The DNA for the CDR3 is TGCAGTGCTAGAGATCTTGGGGCGGGGGGGCCGAATGAGCAGTTCTTC. Its protein is CSARDLGAGGPNEQFF. The genes are TRBV20-1 and TRBJ2-1, with 9 nucleotides matching TRBD2. CDR1 DFQATT and CDR2 SNEGSKA come from the germline V gene (reference sequence). The CDR3 is made up of 16 amino acids. Germline trimming cut 0 bases from V and 7 bases from J; bases unmatched to any gene: 10.

The gene calls are TRBV29-1 and TRBJ2-7; the match to TRBD2 covers 7 bases. The V gene's germline CDR1 is SQVTM and CDR2 ANQGSEA. V dropped 4 bases and J dropped 3; count of bases not matched to a gene: 6. The CDR3 consists of 13 residues. CDR3 coding DNA: TGCAGCGTTGGGGAGGGTGTCGACTACGAGCAGTACTTC. Protein: CSVGEGVDYEQYF.

At least ten counts were recorded for this clonotype. The CDR3, as DNA: TGCGCCAGCAGCCAAGAATGGGGACACAATGAGCAGTACTTC. Its translation: CASSQEWGHNEQYF. The chain carries TRBV4-3 and TRBJ2-5, with a tentative D call TRBD1 (6 bases). This CDR3 contains 14 residues. The V and J ends lost 0 bases and 11 bases respectively, with 16 bases between them. Germline lookup yields CDR1 LGHNA and CDR2 YSLEER.

This clonotype appeared a single time. This may stem from a read error, because a much larger clone lies one nucleotide away. The V and J genes are TRBV15 and TRBJ2-1, with a tentative D call TRBD2 (6 bases). The CDR3 covers 17 residues. With 4 bases removed from V and 1 base from J, the gap between germline ends came to 17 bases. Per germline, CDR1 LNHNV and CDR2 YYDKDF (reference sequence). CDR3 sequence reads: CATSKGGAQSSYNEQFF. As DNA, the CDR3 is TGTGCCACCAGCAAAGGCGGGGCGCAGTCATCCTACAATGAGCAGTTCTTC.

The V gene is TRBV18, the J gene TRBJ2-3, with D possibly TRBD1 on 6 matching bases. Trimming took off 2 bases at V and 6 bases at J, with 15 bases between the two ends. The CDR3 consists of 15 residues. Germline lookup yields CDR1 KGHSH and CDR2 LQKENI. CDR3 DNA: TGTGCCAGCTCACCAACCAGGGGAATAGGGGATACGCAGTATTTT. It codes for CASSPTRGIGDTQYF.

There are a few counts of this clonotype. This chain uses TRBV12-3 or TRBV12-4 with TRBJ2-3; D uncertain. This CDR3 is built from 13 residues. Trimming stripped 5 bases from V and 2 bases from J, with 8 bases between. The DNA of the CDR3 is TGTGCCAGCAGTGGATTCGCCACAGATACGCAGTATTTT. Its translation: CASSGFATDTQYF.

This clonotype was counted ten times or more. The chain recombines TRBV12-3 or TRBV12-4 with TRBJ2-7, with D unresolved. The CDR3 runs 13 residues. The germline V and J ends were trimmed by 5 bases and 0 bases, with 8 bases remaining between them. The DNA for the CDR3 is TGTGCCAGCAGTCCGCAGCCCTCCTACGAGCAGTACTTC. Amino acid sequence: CASSPQPSYEQYF.

The gene calls are TRBV7-2 and TRBJ1-5; D might be TRBD1 (6 bases). V lost 7 bases to trimming and J lost 0 bases, with 13 bases between them. The CDR3 is 15 residues long. From germline, CDR1 is SGHTA and CDR2 FQGNSA. The CDR3, as DNA: TGTGCCAGCACCCTAGGGGGTCTTAGCAATCAGCCCCAGCATTTT. This codes for CASTLGGLSNQPQHF.

The rearrangement links TRBV5-1 to TRBJ2-1, with 13 bases that match TRBD2. The CDR3 runs 15 residues. The ends lost 3 bases at V and 9 bases at J; junction bases unmatched: 6. Germline assignment: CDR1 SGHRS and CDR2 YFSETQ. The CDR3 region is CASSSTSGGVGEQFF. The CDR3 region has the DNA TGCGCCAGCAGCTCCACTAGCGGGGGGGTCGGTGAGCAGTTCTTC. Together with reference TRBV5-1 and TRBJ2-1, the CDR3 gives the full variable domain: KAGVTQTPRYLIKTRGQQVTLSCSPISGHRSVSWYQQTPGQGLQFLFEYFSETQRNKGNFPGRFSGRQFSNSRSEMNVSTLELGDSALYLCASSSTSGGVGEQFFGPGTRLTVL.

Here the CDR3 reads CASREAPNTEAFF. The CDR3 DNA sequence: TGCGCCAGCAGGGAGGCCCCGAACACTGAAGCTTTCTTT. The chain uses TRBV5-1 and TRBJ1-1; D ambiguous. The V gene's germline CDR1 is SGHRS and CDR2 YFSETQ. The V gene lost 5 bases and the J gene lost 1 base, with 9 bases spanning the gap. This CDR3 has 13 residues. The entire variable domain, with the rest obtained from reference TRBV5-1 and TRBJ1-1, is as follows: KAGVTQTPRYLIKTRGQQVTLSCSPISGHRSVSWYQQTPGQGLQFLFEYFSETQRNKGNFPGRFSGRQFSNSRSEMNVSTLELGDSALYLCASREAPNTEAFFGQGTRLTVV.

The chain joins TRBV7-2 to TRBJ1-2, with TRBD1 as a possible D gene (6 bases). The CDR3 covers 15 residues. V lost 5 bases, J lost 0 bases, and 13 bases lay in between. The germline CDR1 and CDR2 sequences are SGHTA and FQGNSA. The CDR3 loop is CASSKDRTANYGYTF. CDR3 bases: TGTGCCAGCAGCAAAGACAGGACAGCTAACTATGGCTACACCTTC.

This clonotype was picked up many times. V usage is TRBV27 and J usage is TRBJ2-7; 7 bases agree with TRBD2. V lost 0 bases to trimming and J lost 7 bases; unmatched junction nucleotides: 3. Germline V gene sequence: CDR1 MNHEY, CDR2 SMNVEV (reference sequence). The CDR3 length is 13 residues. The CDR3 DNA follows: TGTGCCAGCAGTTTATCGTGGGAGGGAGAGCAGTACTTC. Translated, it gives CASSLSWEGEQYF.

As concerns this clonotype: A much larger clone lies a single base off, so this may be a read error. The V and J genes are TRBV5-1 and TRBJ2-1, with D unclear. The J call may be faulty, since TRBJ2-7 better matches the DNA end. From germline, CDR1 is SGHRS and CDR2 YFSETQ. The CDR3 has 16 amino acids. In DNA, the CDR3 is TGCGCCAGCAGCTTGTCTCCGGAGCCTTCCTACAATGAGCAGTACTTC. This gives the protein CASSLSPEPSYNEQYF.

Only a few counts were recorded for this clonotype. The CDR3 here is CASIAPTSGWNTGELFF. As DNA, the CDR3 is TGTGCCAGCATAGCCCCAACTAGCGGGTGGAACACCGGGGAGCTGTTTTTT. The genes are TRBV7-9 and TRBJ2-2, with 9 bases aligning to TRBD2. Trimming at V came to 7 bases and at J to 1 base, leaving 10 bases not matched to a gene. Germline V gene lookup returns CDR1 SEHNR and CDR2 FQNEAQ (reference sequence). The CDR3 is made up of 17 amino acids.

This chain links TRBV10-3 with TRBJ1-5; D possibly corresponds to TRBD1 (6 bases). Per the germline V gene, CDR1 is ENHRY and CDR2 is SYGVKD. The CDR3 sequence is 14 residues long. V lost 6 bases to trimming and J lost 3 bases, with 12 bases between them. CDR3 sequence (DNA): TGTGCCATCAGCCCCCGACAGGACAATCAGCCCCAGCATTTT. This gives the protein CAISPRQDNQPQHF.

The genes are TRBV2 and TRBJ1-4, with D possibly matching TRBD1 (5 bases). The ends were cut back, 7 bases at V and 4 bases at J, with 16 bases in the middle. The CDR3 totals 15 residues. From germline, CDR1 is SNHLY and CDR2 FYNNEI. The CDR3 here is CASKKQANLNEKLFF. In DNA, the CDR3 is TGTGCCAGCAAAAAACAGGCAAACCTTAATGAAAAACTGTTTTTT.

The V call is TRBV5-1, the J call TRBJ1-1, with 8 bases matching TRBD1. Trimming took 4 bases from V and 3 from J; bases not matched to a gene: 11. The germline CDR1 and CDR2 sequences are SGHRS and YFSETQ. There are 16 residues in the CDR3. The CDR3 DNA follows: TGCGCCAGCAGCCGTCCAGGGGGCGCCGGGGACACTGAAGCTTTCTTT. It is translated as CASSRPGGAGDTEAFF.

The rearrangement joins TRBV5-1 to TRBJ1-1; D is unresolved. With 2 bases removed from V and 5 bases from J, the gap between germline ends came to 10 bases. CDR1 is SGHRS and CDR2 is YFSETQ in the germline V gene. This CDR3 is built from 13 residues. CDR3: CASSLNVGTEAFF. For the CDR3, the DNA is TGCGCCAGCAGCTTAAATGTCGGGACTGAAGCTTTCTTT. Based on the CDR3 plus reference TRBV5-1 and TRBJ1-1, the full variable domain is KAGVTQTPRYLIKTRGQQVTLSCSPISGHRSVSWYQQTPGQGLQFLFEYFSETQRNKGNFPGRFSGRQFSNSRSEMNVSTLELGDSALYLCASSLNVGTEAFFGQGTRLTVV.

J is TRBJ1-4 and V is TRBV4-2; 9 nucleotides line up with TRBD1. V shed 4 bases and J 7 bases; nucleotides not matched to a gene: 4. This CDR3 comprises 14 residues. Germline V gene sequence: CDR1 LGHNA, CDR2 YNFKEQ. The chain's CDR3 is CASSPGQGLEKLFF. CDR3 bases: TGTGCCAGCAGCCCGGGACAGGGCCTTGAAAAACTGTTTTTT.

This clonotype was recorded a few times. This chain connects TRBV5-1 to TRBJ2-5, with TRBD1 as a possible D gene (6 bases). The CDR3 is 15 residues long. V lost 4 bases and J 2 bases, leaving 15 bases between the germline ends. In germline, CDR1 is SGHRS, CDR2 YFSETQ. The CDR3 sequence is CASSNGDNIQETQYF. CDR3 DNA: TGCGCCAGCAGCAACGGGGACAACATACAAGAGACCCAGTACTTC. The full variable domain, its missing parts supplied by reference TRBV5-1 and TRBJ2-5, is KAGVTQTPRYLIKTRGQQVTLSCSPISGHRSVSWYQQTPGQGLQFLFEYFSETQRNKGNFPGRFSGRQFSNSRSEMNVSTLELGDSALYLCASSNGDNIQETQYFGPGTRLLVL.